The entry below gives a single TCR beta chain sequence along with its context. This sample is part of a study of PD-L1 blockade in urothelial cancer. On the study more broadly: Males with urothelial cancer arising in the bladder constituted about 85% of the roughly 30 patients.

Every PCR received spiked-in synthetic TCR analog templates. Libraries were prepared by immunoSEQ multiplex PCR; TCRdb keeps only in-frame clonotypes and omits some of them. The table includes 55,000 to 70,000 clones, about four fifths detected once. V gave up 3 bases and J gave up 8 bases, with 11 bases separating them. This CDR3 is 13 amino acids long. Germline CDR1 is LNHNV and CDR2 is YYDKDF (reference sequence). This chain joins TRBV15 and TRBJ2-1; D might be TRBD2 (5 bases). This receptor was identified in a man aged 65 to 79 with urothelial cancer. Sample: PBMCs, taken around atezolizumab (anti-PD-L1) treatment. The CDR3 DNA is TGTGCCACCAGCAGTCTGATTAGCGATGAGCAGTTCTTC. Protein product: CATSSLISDEQFF. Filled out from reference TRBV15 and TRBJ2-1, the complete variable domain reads DAMVIQNPRYQVTQFGKPVTLSCSQTLNHNVMYWYQQKSSQAPKLLFHYYDKDFNNEADTPDNFQSRRPNTSFCFLDIRSPGLGDTAMYLCATSSLISDEQFFGPGTRLTVL.